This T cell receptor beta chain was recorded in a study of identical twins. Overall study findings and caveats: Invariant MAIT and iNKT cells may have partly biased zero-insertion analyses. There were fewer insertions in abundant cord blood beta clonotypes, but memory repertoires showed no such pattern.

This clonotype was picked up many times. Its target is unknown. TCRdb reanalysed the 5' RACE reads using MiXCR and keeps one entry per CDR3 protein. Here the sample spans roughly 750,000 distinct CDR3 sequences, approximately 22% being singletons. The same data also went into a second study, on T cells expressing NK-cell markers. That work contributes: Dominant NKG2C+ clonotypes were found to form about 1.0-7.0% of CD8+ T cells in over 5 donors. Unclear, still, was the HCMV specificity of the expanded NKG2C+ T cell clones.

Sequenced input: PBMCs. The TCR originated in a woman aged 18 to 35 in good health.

The chain's CDR3 is CASSPRYTEAFF. The CDR3 nucleotides are TGTGCCAGCAGCCCTAGATACACTGAAGCTTTCTTT. The chain combines TRBV12-3 or TRBV12-4 with TRBJ1-1; D gene uncertain. The CDR3 consists of 12 residues. V was shortened by 6 bases and J by 3 bases, with 8 bases between the two germline ends.